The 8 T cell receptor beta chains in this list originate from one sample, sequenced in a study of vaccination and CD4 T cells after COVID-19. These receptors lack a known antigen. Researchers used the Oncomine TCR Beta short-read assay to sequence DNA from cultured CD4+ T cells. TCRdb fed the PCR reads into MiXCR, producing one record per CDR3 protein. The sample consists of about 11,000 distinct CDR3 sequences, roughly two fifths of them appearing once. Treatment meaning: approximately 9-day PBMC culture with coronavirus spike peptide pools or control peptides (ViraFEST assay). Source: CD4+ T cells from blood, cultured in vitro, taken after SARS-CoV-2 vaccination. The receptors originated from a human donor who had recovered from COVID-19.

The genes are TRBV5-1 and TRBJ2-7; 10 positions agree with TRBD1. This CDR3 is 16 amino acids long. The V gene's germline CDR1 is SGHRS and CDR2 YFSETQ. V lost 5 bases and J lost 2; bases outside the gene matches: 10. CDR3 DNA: TGCGCCAGCAGAGGACAGGGGGTACTCAAGACCTACGAGCAGTACTTC. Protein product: CASRGQGVLKTYEQYF.

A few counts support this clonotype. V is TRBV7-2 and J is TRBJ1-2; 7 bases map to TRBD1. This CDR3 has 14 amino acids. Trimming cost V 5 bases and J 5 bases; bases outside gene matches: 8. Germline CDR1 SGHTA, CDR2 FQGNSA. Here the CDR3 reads CASSTAGTEYGYTF. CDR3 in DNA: TGTGCCAGCAGCACGGCCGGGACAGAATATGGCTACACCTTC.

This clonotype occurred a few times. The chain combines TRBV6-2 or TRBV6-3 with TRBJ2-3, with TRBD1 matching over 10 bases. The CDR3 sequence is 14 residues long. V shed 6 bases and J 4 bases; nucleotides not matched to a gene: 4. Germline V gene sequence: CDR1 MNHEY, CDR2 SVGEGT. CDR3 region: CASRGDRGADTQYF. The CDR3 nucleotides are TGTGCCAGCAGAGGGGACAGGGGAGCAGATACGCAGTATTTT.

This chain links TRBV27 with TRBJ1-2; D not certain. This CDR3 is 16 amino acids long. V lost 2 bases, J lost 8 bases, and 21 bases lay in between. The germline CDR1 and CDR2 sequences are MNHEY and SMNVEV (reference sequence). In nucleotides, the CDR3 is TGTGCCAGCAGTTTAGGCCCCCGGGTGAGCAGCGGAGGCTACACCTTC. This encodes CASSLGPRVSSGGYTF.

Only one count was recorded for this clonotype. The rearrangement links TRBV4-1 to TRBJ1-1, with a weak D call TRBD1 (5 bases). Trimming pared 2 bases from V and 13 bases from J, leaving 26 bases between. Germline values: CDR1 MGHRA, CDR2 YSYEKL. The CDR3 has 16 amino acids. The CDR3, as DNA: TGCGCCAGCAGCCAACATGGAACAGGAGCCGAACCCAAAGGTTTCTTT. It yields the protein CASSQHGTGAEPKGFF.

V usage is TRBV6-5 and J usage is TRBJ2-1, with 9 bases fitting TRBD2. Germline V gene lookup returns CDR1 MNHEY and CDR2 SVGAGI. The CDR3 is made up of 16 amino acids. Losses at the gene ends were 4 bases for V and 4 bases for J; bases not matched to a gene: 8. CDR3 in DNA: TGTGCCAGCAGTTCCCCCGGGACTAGCATTTACAATGAGCAGTTCTTC. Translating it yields CASSSPGTSIYNEQFF.

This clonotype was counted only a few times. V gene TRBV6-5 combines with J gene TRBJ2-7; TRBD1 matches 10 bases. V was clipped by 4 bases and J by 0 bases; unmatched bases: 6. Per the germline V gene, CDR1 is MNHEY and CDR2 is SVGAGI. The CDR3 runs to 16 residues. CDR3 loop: CASSSWTGGSSYEQYF. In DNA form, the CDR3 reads TGTGCCAGCAGTTCCTGGACAGGGGGAAGCTCCTACGAGCAGTACTTC.

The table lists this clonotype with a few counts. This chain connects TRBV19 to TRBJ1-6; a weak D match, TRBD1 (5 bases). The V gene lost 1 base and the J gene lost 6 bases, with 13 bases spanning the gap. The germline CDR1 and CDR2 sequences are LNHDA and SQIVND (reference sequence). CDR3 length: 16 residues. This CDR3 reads CASSIVGATGNSPLHF. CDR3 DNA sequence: TGTGCCAGTAGTATAGTCGGGGCAACGGGTAATTCACCCCTCCACTTT.